The TCR beta chain described here comes from a study of CD4 T cells in relation to SARS-CoV-2 and coronaviruses (dated by TCRdb to the early 2020s). For the wider study: Shared crossreactive spike epitopes were mapped to their HLA restriction using patient-derived lymphoblastoid cell lines. A different TCR-beta assay, based on Illumina, was used to sequence expansion assays from other donors in the study. The Adaptive Biotechnologies TCR-sequencing kit was used for samples from three pre-COVID donors and for the naive versus memory experiments, whereas the other data were Illumina-based. At the level of individual TCR clonotypes, the study evaluated whether memory CD4+ T cells crossreact between the spike proteins of SARS-CoV-2 and those of common cold coronaviruses.

For this clone: Its recognized antigen is unknown. No quality values exist for individual bases; no much larger clone is one base distant.

Deep-resolution immunoSEQ TCR-beta sequencing was performed on DNA from uncultured naive and memory CD4+ T cells. The study's own analysis went as follows. Preprocessing removed nonproductive sequences and CDR3s not starting with C, not ending with F or W, or shorter than 7 amino acids. Cultured and uncultured naive and memory CD4+ repertoires were searched for previously identified spike- and CEF-reactive CDR3s. After three terminal residues were trimmed from each end, CDR3 homology was quantified as pairwise Levenshtein distance using the stringdist R package. In TCRdb, the immuneACCESS table is reduced to in-frame sequences with V and J assigned. These tables do not hold every clone; where another copy was compared, an unresolved V gene accounts for under half, and the others remain unexplained. The DNA was the basis for D and trimming; V, J and clone size are from that table. Within this sample are about 65,000 clones, with 85% to 90% of them counted one time only. In total, the top ten clones hold roughly 1.5% of the sample.

The CDR3 goes from the cysteine to the phenylalanine over 12 residues. Only the CDR3 DNA stays, 36 bases, in frame from base 1. Trimming removed 6 bases from V and 3 bases from J, leaving 8 bases between the germline ends. Taken from the germline V gene (reference sequence), the CDR1 and CDR2 loops are LGHDT and YNNKEL. What the research found in general, with its limitations: Roughly 65% of donors had memory CD4+ clonotypes that crossrecognized SARS-CoV-2 and at least one common cold coronavirus spike. Sequencing naive versus memory cells indicated that the assay picks up memory recall responses, not primary responses primed during culture. Significantly weaker SARS-CoV-2-driven expansion was shown by crossreactive clones than by monoreactive clones, consistent with antigenic imprinting. Because no donor provided both pre-pandemic and post-infection samples, tracing the source of pre-existing responses was limited. Because the crossreactivity analysis focused on spike protein, crossreactivity against other viral proteins was not assessed. The study was constrained by small numbers of patients and of tested TCRs.

CD4+ T cells from unexposed donors were collected before the COVID-19 pandemic (2011-2018). To separate naive from memory CD4+ T cells, cryopreserved PBMCs first underwent CD4 enrichment and then EasySep naive CD4+ T cell enrichment. Leukapheresis product for the unexposed donors was bought commercially. Ficoll-Paque PLUS gradient centrifugation was used to isolate PBMCs from either whole blood or leukapheresis product. The PBMCs went either fresh into the expansion assay or into cryopreservation at -140 degrees C. The QIAamp Micro DNA Kit was used to extract genomic DNA from the CD4+ T cells. The chain is encoded by TRBV3-1 (or the pseudogene TRBV3-2) joined to TRBJ1-2; the D gene is unclear. The clonotype comes from a human donor in good health. Material: memory CD4+ T cells from PBMCs. The sample's cell subset or site label, in plain terms: memory (non-naive) CD4+ T cells. The sequenced DNA is TGTGCCAGCAGTCATCCGGACTATGGCTACACCTTC. This translates into CASSHPDYGYTF.